The T cell receptor (beta chain) under discussion was sequenced for a study of blood T cell repertoires in COVID-19 (dated by TCRdb to the early 2020s). In the study overall: Samples covering the acute and convalescent phases of COVID-19 were provided by collaborators in the United States, Italy and Spain. The material from the prospective study consisted of cDNA or gDNA derived from T cells, B-cell-depleted T cells, or PBMCs. Nearly every sample came with metadata listing a de-identified subject ID, COVID-19 status, age in years and sex. HLA class I and class II types, where available, came from metadata supplied by the sample provider rather than from assay-based typing. Samples were obtained from the ongoing ImmuneRACE study (first 160 participants) and from about 1,300 subjects provided by 6 global collaborators. The dataset comprised deeply sampled blood TCRbeta repertoires from subjects exposed to, actively infected with, or recovered from COVID-19. A freely available public database, intended as a resource for researchers studying the immune response to SARS-CoV-2, is where the repertoires were released. General conclusions and limits of the study: The quantity of clinical and demographic metadata differed by source and by participant and was supplied without curation.

TCRbeta CDR3 regions were amplified from genomic DNA by means of the immunoSEQ Assay, a bias-controlled multiplex PCR. The original pipeline was this. Nucleated cell counts per sample were estimated from amplification of reference gene primers within the assay. Sequence reads were collapsed and filtered to measure the absolute abundance of every unique TCRbeta CDR3 rearrangement. For each sample, productive Simpson clonality was calculated as the square root of Simpson's diversity index over productive rearrangements. Here the immuneACCESS table is served through TCRdb, limited to in-frame sequences with V and J called. Missing clones are a known gap in these copies; in checked studies unresolved V genes cover under half, and the rest lacks a known reason. The V and J calls and clone size come from that table; D and trimming were worked out from the DNA. The sample table shows under 200,000 clones, and 87% are seen once. Clones ranked in the top ten supply 3.7% of the sample.

Whole blood was collected in K2EDTA tubes by collaborating institutions according to the institutions' own protocols. For TCRbeta analysis, collaborators shipped samples in one of three forms: frozen whole blood, isolated PBMCs, or DNA extracted from either of those sample types. To note about this clone: Its specific antigen is unknown. No clone much larger than this one lies a single base away; base qualities are absent.

Based on the germline V gene, the CDR1 and CDR2 sequences are MGHRA and YSYEKL. Germline trimming amounts to 0 bases on V and 1 base on J, with 8 as the count of junction bases outside the gene matches. CDR3 length: 18 amino acids, cysteine to phenylalanine. The kept DNA is CDR3 alone, 54 bases in frame from the first base. This sequence originates from a man younger than 30 with active or convalescent COVID-19. The rearranged segments are TRBV4-1 and TRBJ2-1; TRBD1 agrees with 8 junctional bases. Specimen: peripheral blood. The CDR3 corresponds to CASSQDPLTGGSYNEQFF. The DNA reads TGCGCCAGCAGCCAAGACCCACTTACAGGGGGTTCCTACAATGAGCAGTTCTTC.